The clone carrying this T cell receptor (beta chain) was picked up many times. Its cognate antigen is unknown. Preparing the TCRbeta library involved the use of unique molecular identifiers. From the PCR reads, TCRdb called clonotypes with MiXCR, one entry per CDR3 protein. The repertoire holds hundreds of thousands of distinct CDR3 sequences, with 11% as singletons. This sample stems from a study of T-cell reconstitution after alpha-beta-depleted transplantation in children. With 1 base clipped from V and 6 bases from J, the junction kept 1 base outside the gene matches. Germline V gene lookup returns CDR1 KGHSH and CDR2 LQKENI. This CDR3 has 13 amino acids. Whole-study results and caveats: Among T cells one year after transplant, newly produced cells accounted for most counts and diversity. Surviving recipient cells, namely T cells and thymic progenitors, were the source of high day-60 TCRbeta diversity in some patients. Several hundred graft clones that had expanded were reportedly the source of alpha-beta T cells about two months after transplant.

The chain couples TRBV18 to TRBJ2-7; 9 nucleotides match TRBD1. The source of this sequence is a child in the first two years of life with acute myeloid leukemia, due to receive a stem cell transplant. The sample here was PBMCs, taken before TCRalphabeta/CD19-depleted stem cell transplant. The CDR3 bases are TGTGCCAGCTCACCACGGACAGGGGCCGAGCAGTACTTC. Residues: CASSPRTGAEQYF.